This TCR beta chain was observed in a study of neoadjuvant anti-PD-1 for oral cavity cancer. CDR3 size: 13 residues. Trimming cost V 3 bases and J 3 bases, with 6 bases left between them. Germline assignment: CDR1 SGHVS and CDR2 FQNEAQ. Documented time point: after neoadjuvant nivolumab, at surgical resection. Some clones are missing from TCRdb's copy, which holds only in-frame ones; the method was immunoSEQ multiplex PCR. The repertoire holds tens of thousands of clones, with around 84% as singletons. Sequenced material: PBMCs, taken after nivolumab (anti-PD-1) treatment. This receptor was obtained from a person aged 40-85 years with oral cavity squamous cell carcinoma. The chain is built from TRBV7-8 and TRBJ1-5; D is undetermined. CDR3 loop: CASSFGDNQPQHF. In DNA form, the CDR3 reads TGTGCCAGCAGCTTTGGGGACAATCAGCCCCAGCATTTT. The full variable domain, its missing parts supplied by reference TRBV7-8 and TRBJ1-5, is GAGVSQSPRYKVAKRGQDVALRCDPISGHVSLFWYQQALGQGPEFLTYFQNEAQLDKSGLPSDRFFAERPEGSVSTLKIQRTQQEDSAVYLCASSFGDNQPQHFGDGTRLSIL.